This TCR beta chain was sequenced during a study of blood T cell repertoires in COVID-19. On the study more broadly: The United States, Italy and Spain supplied acute and convalescent COVID-19 samples. PBMCs, B-cell-depleted T cells, or T cells were the source of the cDNA or gDNA that made up the material.

As handled by the study authors: Cell counts per sample came from amplifying reference gene primers. The repertoire was sequenced with immunoSEQ multiplex PCR; TCRdb's copy has only in-frame clones and lacks some. The DNA was the basis for D and trimming; V, J and clone size are from that table. The sample shows about 150,000 clones, approximately 86% of them seen only once. The length of the CDR3 is 15 residues. V shed 2 bases, J shed 5 bases, and the junction held 6 bases outside the gene matches. The V gene's germline CDR1 is MNHEY and CDR2 SMNVEV (reference sequence). The chain joins TRBV27 to TRBJ2-5, with TRBD2 matching 9 bases. This TCR was sampled from a man in his 70s with acute or convalescent COVID-19. Sequencing was done on a sample of peripheral blood. CDR3: CASSLLAGRGETQYF. The CDR3 nucleotides read TGTGCCAGCAGTTTACTAGCGGGACGGGGGGAGACCCAGTACTTC.